This is a list of T cell receptor beta chains from one sample in a study of T cells in localized non-small cell lung cancer. This table comes from immunoSEQ multiplex PCR, and its TCRdb copy is limited to in-frame clones, with some not included. Of around 2,500 clones listed, about a fifth are singletons. The sample in question was lung tumor tissue, obtained before any cancer treatment. The receptors shown here come from a male donor aged 60 or older with stage II lung adenocarcinoma. Each CDR3 is given with its conserved first and last residue. The D gene is left open where the match is weak. Size tells how often a clone was seen (once, few, many) or the class of an expanded clone, and some rows leave it out.

D | J | size | V | DNA | CDR3
- | TRBJ2-2 | few | TRBV11-3 | TGTGCCAGCAGCTTGGACACTTCGACCACCGGGGAGCTGTTTTTT | CASSLDTSTTGELFF
- | TRBJ2-2 | - | TRBV6-8 | TGTGCCACCTGGGAAAGGGTCAACACCGGGGAGCTGTTTTTT | CATWERVNTGELFF
- | TRBJ1-4 | - | TRBV6-8 | TGTGCCAGCAGTGACTCGAAAGGAGGGCTGTTTTTT | CASSDSKGGLFF
- | TRBJ1-2 | - | TRBV18 | TGTGCCAGCTCAGTTACCGGGAGCAACTATGGCTACACCTTC | CASSVTGSNYGYTF
- | TRBJ1-1 | few | TRBV19 | TGTGCCAGTAGTATGACGAGAGGGTCTGAAGCTTTCTTT | CASSMTRGSEAFF
TRBD2 | TRBJ2-5 | - | TRBV11-3 | TGTGCCAGCAGTTCGGGGGGGCCCATGGAGACCCAGTACTTC | CASSSGGPMETQYF
- | TRBJ1-1 | few | TRBV11-3 | TGTGCCAGCAGCCCGAGGGTGGGGGACACTGAAGCTTTCTTT | CASSPRVGDTEAFF
- | TRBJ2-2 | few | TRBV11-3 | TGTGCCAGCAGCTTCGGGGGCAACACCGGGGAGCTGTTTTTT | CASSFGGNTGELFF
- | TRBJ2-7 | - | TRBV7-1 | TGTGCCAGCAGCTTAGCGCGGACCCCGGGGTGGTACTTC | CASSLARTPGWYF
TRBD1 | TRBJ1-2 | few | TRBV6-8 | TGTGCCAGCAACACACTGGCCCCAGGGGGTTCTGGCTACACCTTC | CASNTLAPGGSGYTF
- | TRBJ1-1 | - | TRBV19 | TGTGCCAGTAGTATAGAGGGTGTGAACACTGAAGCTTTCTTT | CASSIEGVNTEAFF
TRBD1 | TRBJ1-1 | - | TRBV6-8 | TGTGCCATCATGGAGGGACAGTATTCAGGGGCTTTCTTT | CAIMEGQYSGAFF
- | TRBJ1-1 | - | TRBV11-3 | TGTGCCAGCAGCTTAGGGCAGTCGGTCATAGACACTGAAGCTTTCTTT | CASSLGQSVIDTEAFF
TRBD1 | TRBJ2-7 | - | TRBV13 | TGTGCCAGCAGCTTAGCAGGGGGCAGGCACTCCTACGAGCAGTACTTC | CASSLAGGRHSYEQYF
- | TRBJ1-1 | large | TRBV6-8 | TGTGCCAGCAGTTCCCCCGGCACTGAAGCTTTCTTT | CASSSPGTEAFF
- | TRBJ1-1 | large | TRBV9 | TGTGCCAGCAGCGAACTACCGAACACTGAAGCTTTCTTT | CASSELPNTEAFF
- | TRBJ1-6 | few | TRBV9 | TGTGCCAGCTCTGGGGGGCGTCAGACTAATTCACCCCTCCACTTT | CASSGGRQTNSPLHF
- | TRBJ1-4 | few | TRBV4-1 | TGCGCCAGCAGCCAAGGGGGCGCGAGGGATGAAAAACTGTTTTTT | CASSQGGARDEKLFF
- | TRBJ2-1 | few | TRBV11-3 | TGTGCCAGCAGCTTCGGGGTTTACGACTACAATGAGCAGTTCTTC | CASSFGVYDYNEQFF
- | TRBJ1-1 | few | TRBV11-3 | TGTGCCAGCGTGGATCCCCGGCGACAGGCGAACACTGAAGCTTTCTTT | CASVDPRRQANTEAFF
TRBD2 | TRBJ2-7 | few | TRBV11-3 | TGTGCCAGCAGCTTCCCAGCGGGGGCAAACGAGCAGTACTTC | CASSFPAGANEQYF
- | TRBJ1-2 | few | TRBV30 | TGTGCCTGGAGTAGGTTCGGAGGCGGCTACACCTTC | CAWSRFGGGYTF
- | TRBJ1-1 | medium-sized | TRBV30 | TGTGCCTGGAGTGTACGGGGGGGGAACACTGAAGCTTTCTTT | CAWSVRGGNTEAFF
TRBD1 | TRBJ1-4 | medium-sized | TRBV11-3 | TGTGCCAGCAGCTTCCCGGGACAGTGGCCCGAAAAACTGTTTTTT | CASSFPGQWPEKLFF
TRBD1 | TRBJ1-2 | - | TRBV6-8 | TGTGCCAGCAGTGCTCCGGGACAGGTAGCTAACTATGGCTACACCTTC | CASSAPGQVANYGYTF
- | TRBJ1-4 | few | TRBV6-8 | TGTGCCATCAGGGACGGTAATAATGAAAAACTGTTTTTT | CAIRDGNNEKLFF
- | TRBJ1-2 | - | TRBV7-4 | TGTGCCAGCAGCTTCCGTCGGAACTATGGCTACACCTTC | CASSFRRNYGYTF
- | TRBJ1-5 | few | TRBV7-2 | TGTGCCAGCAGCTCAGGGGTAAATCAGCCCCAGCATTTT | CASSSGVNQPQHF
- | TRBJ2-2 | few | TRBV15 | TGTGCCACCAGCAGAGATCGGGGGACCGGGGAGCTGTTTTTT | CATSRDRGTGELFF
- | TRBJ1-2 | few | TRBV9 | TGTGCCAGCAGCTCCCCTGGGCCGGTACTCTATGGCTACACCTTC | CASSSPGPVLYGYTF
- | TRBJ2-1 | medium-sized | TRBV7-2 | TGTGCCAGCAGCTTAGGACAGACCAATGAGCAGTTCTTC | CASSLGQTNEQFF
TRBD1 | TRBJ2-1 | - | TRBV28 | TGTGCCAGCAGTGGGCAGGGGGCGTACAATGAGCAGTTCTTC | CASSGQGAYNEQFF
- | TRBJ2-1 | - | TRBV6-7 | TGTGCCAGCAGCCAAATCAATGAGCAGTTCTTC | CASSQINEQFF
- | TRBJ1-1 | few | TRBV19 | TGTGCCAGTAGTATAGGCGCGAGGAACACTGAAGCTTTCTTT | CASSIGARNTEAFF
- | TRBJ2-7 | - | TRBV6-8 | TGTGCCAGCAGCCACCCACTTTACGAGCAGTACTTC | CASSHPLYEQYF
- | TRBJ2-5 | - | TRBV18 | TGTGCCAGCTCACCACGGCGGGAGACCCAGTACTTC | CASSPRRETQYF
- | TRBJ1-1 | few | TRBV6-8 | TGTGCCAGCAGTGCACCCGGGGCGAACACTGAAGCTTTCTTT | CASSAPGANTEAFF
- | TRBJ2-5 | - | TRBV18 | TGTGCCAGCTCACCACTTGGGGCCCAAGAGACCCAGTACTTC | CASSPLGAQETQYF
TRBD1 | TRBJ1-6 | - | TRBV6-8 | TGTGCCAGCAAAACCGGACAGGGGGCCTCACCCCTCCACTTT | CASKTGQGASPLHF
TRBD1 | TRBJ2-5 | - | TRBV6-8 | TGTGCCAGCAGTTACGGGACAGGGCGCCAAGAGACCCAGTACTTC | CASSYGTGRQETQYF
- | TRBJ2-3 | - | TRBV6-8 | TGTGCCAGCAGTGAGCTGAGGGGAGATACGCAGTATTTT | CASSELRGDTQYF
- | TRBJ1-1 | - | TRBV14 | TGTGCCAGCAGCCAGGGCCCGAACACTGAAGCTTTCTTT | CASSQGPNTEAFF
TRBD1 | TRBJ1-3 | - | TRBV10-2 | TGCGCCAGCACCCCGGGACAGGGGGACGAACGGAACACCATATATTTT | CASTPGQGDERNTIYF
TRBD1 | TRBJ2-6 | many | TRBV11-3 | TGTGCCAGCAGCCATCTTACCGGGACAGGGACCTCTGGGGCCAACGTCCTGACTTTC | CASSHLTGTGTSGANVLTF